Described below is a single T cell receptor (beta chain) sequence and its context. This specimen comes from a study of T cell changes during pregnancy in multiple sclerosis. Assay: immunoSEQ multiplex PCR; the TCRdb copy retains only in-frame clones and omits some. This sample has over 50,000 clones, with around nine tenths found just once. Germline V gene data show CDR1 as SNHLY and CDR2 as FYNNEI. The V and J ends lost 4 bases and 1 base respectively, with 10 bases between them. The CDR3 consists of 14 residues. V usage is TRBV2 and J usage is TRBJ1-1; TRBD1 is a possible D gene (6 bases). Sequencing input: peripheral blood from another person, used as feeder cells. The TCR comes from a human donor whose cells served as feeder cells for cultures in a pregnancy study. This chain's CDR3 is CASSVQGGNTEAFF. CDR3 sequence (DNA): TGTGCCAGCAGTGTACAGGGCGGGAACACTGAAGCTTTCTTT.